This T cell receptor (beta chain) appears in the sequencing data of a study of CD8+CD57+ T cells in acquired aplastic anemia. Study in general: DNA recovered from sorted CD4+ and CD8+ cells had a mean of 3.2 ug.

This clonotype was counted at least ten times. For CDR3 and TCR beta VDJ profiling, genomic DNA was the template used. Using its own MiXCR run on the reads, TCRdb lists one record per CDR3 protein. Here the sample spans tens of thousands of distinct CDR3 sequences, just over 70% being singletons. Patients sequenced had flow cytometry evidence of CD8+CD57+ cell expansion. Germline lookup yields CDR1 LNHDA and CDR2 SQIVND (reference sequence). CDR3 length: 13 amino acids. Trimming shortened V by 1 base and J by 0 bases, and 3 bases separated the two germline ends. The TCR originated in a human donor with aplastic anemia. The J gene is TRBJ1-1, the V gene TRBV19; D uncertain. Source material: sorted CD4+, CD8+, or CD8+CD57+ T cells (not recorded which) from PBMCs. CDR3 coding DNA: TGTGCCAGTAGTATAGGGGTGAACACTGAAGCTTTCTTT. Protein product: CASSIGVNTEAFF.